The source of this T cell receptor beta chain is a study of shared clonotypes between healthy human individuals. The germline V and J ends were trimmed by 7 bases and 3 bases, with 9 bases remaining between them. The V gene's germline CDR1 is DFQATT and CDR2 SNEGSKA (reference sequence). The CDR3 is 11 residues long. The table lists this clone with a count of one. Its antigen is currently unknown. Deep level was the assay's run setting. Original data processing: ImmunoSEQ supplied junction-only sequences lacking quality scores, so filtering was different. Libraries were prepared by immunoSEQ multiplex PCR; TCRdb keeps only in-frame clonotypes and omits some of them. D and trimming were read from the DNA, whereas the V and J calls and clone size are those reported in that table. The profile covers approximately 1.5 million clones, with under 99% appearing a single time and around 0.45% taken by the ten largest.

Findings and caveats of the study: Memory subsets had estimated richness that was generally smaller than that of naive subsets. Among several donors, roughly 5% of naive CD4 clonotypes were found in common.

The sequence was collected from a man aged 30 to 39 in good health. The sequenced sample consisted of naive CD4+ T cells sorted from blood. Specified subset: CD45RA+ positively selected. The chain uses TRBV20-1 and TRBJ2-5; maybe TRBD1 (6 bases). The DNA of the CDR3 is TGCAGTGTCAGGGGCAAAGAGACCCAGTACTTC. It translates to CSVRGKETQYF.